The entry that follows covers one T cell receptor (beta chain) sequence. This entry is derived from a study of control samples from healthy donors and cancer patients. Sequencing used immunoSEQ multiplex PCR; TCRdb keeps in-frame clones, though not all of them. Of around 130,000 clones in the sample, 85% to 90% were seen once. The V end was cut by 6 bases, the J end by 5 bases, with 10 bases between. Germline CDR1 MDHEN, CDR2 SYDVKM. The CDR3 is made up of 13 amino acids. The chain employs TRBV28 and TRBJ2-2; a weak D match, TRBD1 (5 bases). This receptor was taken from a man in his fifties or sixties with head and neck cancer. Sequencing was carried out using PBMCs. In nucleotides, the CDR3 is TGTGCCAGCAGCCCCCCAGGGACCGGGGAGCTGTTTTTT. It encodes CASSPPGTGELFF.